Listed below are T cell receptor beta chains from one sample, sequenced in a study of blood T cells in healthy people across ages. One entry per CDR3 protein, called by TCRdb with MiXCR from the 5' RACE reads. The sample yields some 760,000 distinct CDR3 sequences, 20% to 30% seen once. This sample was shared with a second study, whose subject was T cells of mothers and their children.

The sample was blood. These receptors came from a boy younger than 18 in good health. Each CDR3 is given with its conserved first and last residue. A D gene is named only where the DNA matches it firmly. Part of the rows lack a size; the others show once, few, many or a class for expanded clones.

>TRBJ2-1|.|TRBV20-1|few
TGCAGTGCTAGAGAGGGGGCTAGCGACACAGGGAGCTACAATGAGCAGTTCTTC
CSAREGASDTGSYNEQFF
>TRBJ2-1|.|TRBV4-2|.
TGTGCCAGCAGCCAACAGGCCCGGGATGAGAATGAGCAGTTCTTC
CASSQQARDENEQFF
>TRBJ1-1|.|TRBV4-1|.
TGCGCCAGCAGCCAAGAGGGGGGTGAAGCTTCCTTT
CASSQEGGEASF
>TRBJ1-1|.|TRBV27|many
TGTGCCAGCAGTTTGGGCTCAGGAACTGAAGCTTTCTTT
CASSLGSGTEAFF
>TRBJ1-1|.|TRBV18|.
TGTGCCAGCTCACCAACCTCGGACACTGAAGCTTTCTTT
CASSPTSDTEAFF
>TRBJ2-4|.|TRBV29-1|few
TGCAGCGTTGAGGGCAGAGCCAAAAACATTCAGTACTTC
CSVEGRAKNIQYF
>TRBJ1-4|.|TRBV20-1|.
TGCAGTGCTAAACCCCTTAATGAAAAACTGTTTTTT
CSAKPLNEKLFF
>TRBJ2-5|.|TRBV7-2|many
TGTGCCAGCAGCTTCGGTCGGGAGACCCAGTACTTC
CASSFGRETQYF
>TRBJ2-5|TRBD1|TRBV29-1|.
TGCAGCGTTGAACGTAGTATTTCGGCCTATGACAGGGAAGAGACCCAGTACTTC
CSVERSISAYDREETQYF
>TRBJ1-2|.|TRBV29-1|.
TGCAGCGTAGTAAACAGGGATGGCTACACCTTC
CSVVNRDGYTF
>TRBJ2-1|TRBD2|TRBV12-3/TRBV12-4|.
TGTGCCAGTAGTCCCTTCACTAGCGGGGGGGACAATGAGCAATTCTTC
CASSPFTSGGDNEQFF
>TRBJ1-1|.|TRBV25-1|few
TGTGCCAGCAGTGACCCAGTGAACACTGAAGCTTTCTTT
CASSDPVNTEAFF
>TRBJ2-7|.|TRBV7-9|few
TGTGCCAGCAGCCCCCGGTCCGAGCTCTCTTACGAGCAGTACTTC
CASSPRSELSYEQYF
>TRBJ2-4|.|TRBV29-1|.
TGCAGCGTTAGCAGGGACCAAAACATTCAGTACTTC
CSVSRDQNIQYF
>TRBJ2-7|TRBD2|TRBV28|few
TGTGCCAGCAGTGGACTAGTTGTGGGCTACGAGCAGTACTTC
CASSGLVVGYEQYF
>TRBJ2-1|.|TRBV4-1|.
TGCGCCAGCAGCCAAGATATAGGTGTCTACAATGAGCAGTTCTTC
CASSQDIGVYNEQFF
>TRBJ2-5|.|TRBV6-1|.
TGTGCCAGCAGTGAAGCGCTGGGGGGGGCGGAAGAGACCCAGTACTTC
CASSEALGGAEETQYF
>TRBJ2-3|TRBD1|TRBV12-3/TRBV12-4|.
TGTGCCAGCAGTGACAGGACAGGTGGGGGAGATACGCAGTATTTT
CASSDRTGGGDTQYF
>TRBJ2-7|.|TRBV5-5|.
TGTGCCAGCAGCCCCGCAGGGATTGAGTACGAGCAGTACTTC
CASSPAGIEYEQYF
>TRBJ1-1|.|TRBV10-3|.
TGTGCCATCAGTGGACAGGAACGGAACACTGAAGCTTTCTTT
CAISGQERNTEAFF
>TRBJ2-2|.|TRBV4-1|.
TGCGCCAGCAGCCAAGGAGGGGACACCTACACCGGGGAGCTGTTTTTT
CASSQGGDTYTGELFF
>TRBJ2-3|TRBD2|TRBV7-9|few
TGTGCCAGCAGCTTGGAGGGAGGGCTAGATACGCAGTATTTT
CASSLEGGLDTQYF
>TRBJ1-6|.|TRBV9|few
TGTGCCAGCAGCGTAGCCCCCCTCGGGGCAAGAAGTTCACCCCTCCACTTT
CASSVAPLGARSSPLHF
>TRBJ1-4|.|TRBV12-3/TRBV12-4|.
TGTGCCAGCAGCATCCGGGAAGAAAAACTGTTTTTT
CASSIREEKLFF
>TRBJ2-5|.|TRBV29-1|few
TGCAGCGTCGCCAGGTCGTACCAAGAGACCCAGTACTTC
CSVARSYQETQYF
>TRBJ1-5|.|TRBV4-2|.
TGTGCCAGCAGCCAAGATTGGGGGAATCAGCCCCAGCATTTT
CASSQDWGNQPQHF
>TRBJ2-3|TRBD2|TRBV20-1|.
TGCAGTGCTTTGGCCCCGGGACTAGCGGGAGAAGCGCAGTATTTT
CSALAPGLAGEAQYF
>TRBJ2-7|TRBD2|TRBV29-1|few
TGCAGCGTTCGGCTAGCGGGTTCCACCTACGAGCAGTACTTC
CSVRLAGSTYEQYF
>TRBJ1-2|.|TRBV12-3/TRBV12-4|.
TGTGCCAGCAGTTTTATCGGGGGCGGGTATGGCTACACCTTC
CASSFIGGGYGYTF
>TRBJ2-7|TRBD2|TRBV11-2|.
TGTGCCAGCAGCTATGGACTAGCGGGATCCTACGAGCAGTACTTC
CASSYGLAGSYEQYF
>TRBJ2-5|.|TRBV4-1|once
TGCGCCAGCAGCCAAGAGCAATGGAACCGGGAGCAGTACTTC
CASSQEQWNREQYF
>TRBJ2-5|TRBD1|TRBV7-2|few
TGTGCCAGCAGCCAACGACAGGGCTGGGAGACCCAGTACTTC
CASSQRQGWETQYF
>TRBJ1-1|.|TRBV20-1|.
TGCAGTGCTAGGGATTCGAACAGTATGAACACTGAAGCTTTCTTT
CSARDSNSMNTEAFF
>TRBJ2-7|TRBD2|TRBV29-1|.
TGCAGCGCAGGGACTAGCGGGGGCGAGCAGTACTTC
CSAGTSGGEQYF
>TRBJ2-7|.|TRBV19|few
TGTGCCAGTAGTCCCTCGTTGAGGGGGTCCTACGAGCAGTACTTC
CASSPSLRGSYEQYF
>TRBJ1-1|.|TRBV7-9|few
TGTGCCAGCAGCTGGGGCGCTGCCAACACTGAAGCTTTCTTT
CASSWGAANTEAFF
>TRBJ2-1|TRBD2|TRBV29-1|few
TGCAGCGTTAGCGGGAGGGCCGTTTTGGAGCAGTTCTTC
CSVSGRAVLEQFF
>TRBJ2-5|.|TRBV14|few
TGTGCCAGCAGCCAAGATCAGGACAGCCTATATCGGACCCAGTACTTC
CASSQDQDSLYRTQYF
>TRBJ2-6|TRBD1|TRBV5-1|few
TGCGCCAGCAGCCCGGACAGGGGAGCTGGGGCCAACGTCCTGACTTTC
CASSPDRGAGANVLTF
>TRBJ2-5|.|TRBV3-1|many
TGTGCCAGCAGCCACCCAGGAGGAACCCAGTACTTC
CASSHPGGTQYF
>TRBJ2-1|TRBD2|TRBV18|.
TGTGCCAGCTCAACTAGCGGGGGCCAGTACAATGAGCAGTTCTTC
CASSTSGGQYNEQFF
>TRBJ2-2|.|TRBV7-7|few
TGTGCTAGCAGCTTATCTTCCGGGAAGAACACCGGGGAGCTGTTTTTT
CASSLSSGKNTGELFF
>TRBJ1-2|TRBD1|TRBV7-9|.
TGTGCCAGCAGCACTCTCCCACAAGGACAGGGAAACTATGGCTACACCTTC
CASSTLPQGQGNYGYTF
>TRBJ2-5|.|TRBV12-3/TRBV12-4|.
TGTGCCAGCAGTACAAGGGTGGAGACCCAGTACTTC
CASSTRVETQYF
>TRBJ2-1|.|TRBV28|few
TGTGCCAGCAGGAGCAATGAGCAGTTCTTC
CASRSNEQFF
>TRBJ2-7|TRBD2|TRBV7-2|.
TGTGCCAGCAGCCCAAAGAGTGGGGGGGATTACGAGCAGTACTTC
CASSPKSGGDYEQYF
>TRBJ1-6|.|TRBV9|few
TGTGCCAGCAGCGTAGCTGTTAAAGCCGGACCGGGGTCACCCCTCCACTTT
CASSVAVKAGPGSPLHF
>TRBJ1-5|.|TRBV20-1|.
TGCAGTGCGACCGTGGGGGAAGCCAGTCAGCCCCAGCATTTT
CSATVGEASQPQHF
>TRBJ2-1|.|TRBV5-1|many
TGTGCTAGCAGCTTAGAGGGAGGCTCCTACAATGAGCAGTTCTTC
CASSLEGGSYNEQFF
>TRBJ1-3|.|TRBV12-3/TRBV12-4|.
TGTGCCAGCACTATTGGGGGCGGAACTGGAAACACCATATATTTT
CASTIGGGTGNTIYF
>TRBJ2-5|TRBD2|TRBV12-3/TRBV12-4|.
TGTGCCAGCAGTTCCCTCCTCCTAGCGGCTAAAGAGACCCAGTACTTC
CASSSLLLAAKETQYF
>TRBJ2-1|TRBD1|TRBV7-2|.
TGTGCCAGCGCCGACAGGGGCAATGAGCAGTTCTTC
CASADRGNEQFF
>TRBJ2-7|.|TRBV4-1|few
TGCGCCAGCAGCCCGGCGACAGGATGGTCCGAGCAGTACTTC
CASSPATGWSEQYF
>TRBJ1-2|.|TRBV10-2|few
TGCGCCAGCAGTGAGATTATTGGTGACGTGTCCTATGGCTACACCTTC
CASSEIIGDVSYGYTF